This T cell receptor (beta chain) was sequenced for a study of preoperative IRX-2 immunotherapy in early breast cancer. CDR3 length: 13 amino acids. In germline, CDR1 is SQVTM, CDR2 ANQGSEA. Trimming left V 7 bases short and J 2 bases short, with 14 bases between. Profiling relied on immunoSEQ multiplex PCR, and the TCRdb table lists in-frame clones only, not all of them. This table has about 29,000 clones, around 91% appearing once. This sample's treatment: preoperative locoregional IRX-2 cytokine immunotherapy. Patients received preoperative, locoregional IRX-2 cytokine immunotherapy in a phase Ib study.

The chain has TRBV29-1 and TRBJ2-5, with no clear D. The receptor comes from a human donor with breast cancer. The sample here was taken from a patient treated with IRX-2 immunotherapy. The CDR3 protein is CSAIRQRQETQYF. DNA of the CDR3: TGCAGCGCAATTAGACAAAGACAAGAGACCCAGTACTTC.